Detailed here is one T cell receptor (beta chain). The antigen is unknown. Every patient with CD3G deficiency had evidence of autoimmunity. The PCR used 52 TRBV and 13 TRBJ primers. Some clones are missing from TCRdb's copy, which holds only in-frame ones; the method was immunoSEQ multiplex PCR. The data contain 25,000 to 40,000 clones, 93% of them singletons. These data come from a study of regulatory T cells. Findings of the study overall: Patient repertoires had restricted TRB V-J pairs and skewed V and J usage, most in Tregs. In CD3G-deficient patients, conventional CD4+ T cells were enriched for hydrophobic CDR3 residues at positions 6 and 7.

CDR3 length: 12 amino acids. The V end lost 2 bases, the J end lost 8 bases, and 10 bases lay between the germline ends. Looked up from germline, CDR1 is WSHSY and CDR2 is SAAADI. V gene TRBV10-2 combines with J gene TRBJ2-7; D gene unclear. The sample taken for sequencing was conventional CD4+ T cells sorted from blood. This TCR came from a child aged 2 to 10 with CD3G deficiency. The CDR3 bases are TGCGCCAGCAGTGAGGGCAGTAGCAAGCAGTACTTC. Encoded protein: CASSEGSSKQYF.